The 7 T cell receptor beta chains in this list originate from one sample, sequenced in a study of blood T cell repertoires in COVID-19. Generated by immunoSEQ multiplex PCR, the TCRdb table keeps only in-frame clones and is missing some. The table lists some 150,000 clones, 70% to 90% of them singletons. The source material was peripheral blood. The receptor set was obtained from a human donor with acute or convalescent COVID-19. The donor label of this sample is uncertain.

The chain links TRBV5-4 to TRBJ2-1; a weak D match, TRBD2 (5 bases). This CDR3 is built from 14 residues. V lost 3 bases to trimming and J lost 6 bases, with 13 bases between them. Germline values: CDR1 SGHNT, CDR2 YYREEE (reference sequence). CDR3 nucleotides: TGTGCCAGCAGCTCCCAACGGACTGGCAATGAGCAGTTCTTC. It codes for CASSSQRTGNEQFF.

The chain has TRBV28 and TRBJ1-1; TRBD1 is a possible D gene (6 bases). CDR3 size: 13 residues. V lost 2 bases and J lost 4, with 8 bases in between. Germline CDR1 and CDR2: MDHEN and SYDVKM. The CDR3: CASSLEGGTEAFF. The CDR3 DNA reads TGTGCCAGCAGTTTAGAAGGGGGCACTGAAGCTTTCTTT.

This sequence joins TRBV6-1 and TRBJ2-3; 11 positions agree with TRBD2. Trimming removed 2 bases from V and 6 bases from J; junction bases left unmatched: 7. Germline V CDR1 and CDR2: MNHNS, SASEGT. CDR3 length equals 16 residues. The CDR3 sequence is CASSEKRLAGSDTQYF. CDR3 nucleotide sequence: TGTGCCAGCAGTGAAAAAAGACTAGCGGGAAGCGATACGCAGTATTTT.

In nucleotides, the CDR3 is TGTGCCAGCAGTCCACGTCCATGGAGGTCGGGTCACTACGAGCAGTACTTC. As protein: CASSPRPWRSGHYEQYF. The chain recombines TRBV27 with TRBJ2-7; tentatively, D is TRBD2 (5 bases). The CDR3 runs 17 residues. Trimming left V 5 bases short and J 3 bases short, with 23 bases between. In germline, CDR1 is MNHEY, CDR2 SMNVEV (reference sequence).

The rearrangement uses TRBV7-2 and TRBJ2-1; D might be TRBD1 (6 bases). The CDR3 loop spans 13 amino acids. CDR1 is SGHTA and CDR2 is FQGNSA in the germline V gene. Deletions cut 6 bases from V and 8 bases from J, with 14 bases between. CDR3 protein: CASSPTGWDEQFF. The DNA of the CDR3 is TGTGCCAGCAGTCCTACAGGGTGGGATGAGCAGTTCTTC.

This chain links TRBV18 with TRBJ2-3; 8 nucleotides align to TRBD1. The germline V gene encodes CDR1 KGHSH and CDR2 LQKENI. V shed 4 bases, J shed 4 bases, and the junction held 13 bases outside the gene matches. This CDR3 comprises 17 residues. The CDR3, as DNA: TGTGCCAGCTCACTAAGGAAGGGGACAGGCAGTTCAGATACGCAGTATTTT. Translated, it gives CASSLRKGTGSSDTQYF.

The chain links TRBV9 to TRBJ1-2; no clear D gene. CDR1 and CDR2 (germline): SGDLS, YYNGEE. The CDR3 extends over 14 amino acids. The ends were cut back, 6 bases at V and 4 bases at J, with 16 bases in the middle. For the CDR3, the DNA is TGTGCCAGCACCCAGACATCGGGGAGCTATGGCTACACCTTC. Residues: CASTQTSGSYGYTF.